This entry is about one T cell receptor (beta chain). Clones were read by immunoSEQ multiplex PCR, and TCRdb kept only the in-frame ones, dropping some. The table includes some 2,000,000 clones, about 95% detected once. This record belongs to a study of shared clonotypes between healthy human individuals. Terminally differentiated effector memory CD45RA+ cells were excluded by CCR7 positive selection of CD45RO-negative cells. The sequence came from a man between 18 and 35 years old in good health. The sample was naive CD8+ T cells sorted from blood.

The CDR3 is CAISESRGWTYEQYF. As DNA, the CDR3 is TGTGCCATCAGTGAGTCCAGGGGCTGGACCTACGAGCAGTACTTC. The V call is TRBV10-3, the J call TRBJ2-7; TRBD1 is a possible D gene (6 bases). The V end was cut by 0 bases, the J end by 2 bases, with 11 bases between. The CDR3 length is 15 residues. Germline CDR1 and CDR2: ENHRY and SYGVKD.